Presented here are 18 T cell receptor beta chains from one specimen sequenced in a study of regulatory T cells in long-lasting Graves disease. The time point denotes: persistent/refractory GD, antithyroid drugs over 5 years with positive TRAb. There was RNA extracted from PBMCs, and the TCR library was made from it. Assembly of TCR beta libraries relied on iRepertoire HTBI primers together with Arm-PCR of CDR3 regions. TCRdb redid the calling of the multiplex PCR reads with MiXCR, one entry per CDR3 protein. This sample yields some 340,000 distinct CDR3 sequences, of which more than 20% are seen a single time; 25% to 30% belongs to the top ten. The sequenced sample was peripheral blood mononuclear cells (PBMCs), obtained when the disease was refractory, from a patient treated with antithyroid drugs. Every receptor here comes from a woman aged 40-49 years with Graves disease.

This clonotype has ten or more counts. This chain uses TRBV28 with TRBJ2-7; D uncertain. CDR1 and CDR2 from the germline V gene are MDHEN and SYDVKM. The CDR3 covers 14 residues. Trimming left V 2 bases short and J 0 bases short, with 8 bases between. CDR3 amino acids: CASSLKGRSYEQYF. As DNA, the CDR3 is TGTGCCAGCAGTTTAAAGGGTCGCTCCTACGAGCAGTACTTC.

This clonotype appeared a few times. J is TRBJ2-6 and V is TRBV6-2 or TRBV6-3; D remains unclear. Trimming took 5 bases from V and 0 from J, leaving 20 bases between them. This CDR3 is 19 amino acids long. Germline assignment: CDR1 MNHEY and CDR2 SVGEGT. Written as DNA, the CDR3 is TGTGCCAGCAGTCCCACCGGGCAAAGATCACCCTCTGGGGCCAACGTCCTGACTTTC. This sequence encodes CASSPTGQRSPSGANVLTF.

This clonotype appeared many times. The gene calls are TRBV20-1 and TRBJ1-1, with D maybe TRBD1 (5 bases). This CDR3 is 14 amino acids long. Between the trimmed V and J ends, which lost 5 bases and 3 bases, there was a span of 16 bases. Germline lookup yields CDR1 DFQATT and CDR2 SNEGSKA (reference sequence). The CDR3 loop is CSACPKGAYTEAFF. CDR3 coding DNA: TGCAGTGCTTGCCCTAAAGGGGCATACACTGAAGCTTTCTTT.

V usage is TRBV18 and J usage is TRBJ1-1; no definite D call. Per germline, CDR1 KGHSH and CDR2 LQKENI. V lost 2 bases and J 5 bases, leaving 9 bases between the germline ends. The CDR3 extends over 13 amino acids. The CDR3 loop reads CASSPGLVTEAFF. The CDR3 DNA follows: TGTGCCAGCTCACCAGGGTTGGTGACTGAAGCTTTCTTT.

This clonotype has a count of ten or more. V and J are TRBV2 and TRBJ2-5, with 8 bases aligning to TRBD2. Trimming took 7 bases from V and 4 from J; bases not matched to a gene: 5. The CDR3 covers 13 residues. Germline V CDR1 and CDR2: SNHLY, FYNNEI. CDR3 sequence reads: CASKRELGETQYF. The CDR3 DNA follows: TGTGCCAGCAAGCGGGAGCTAGGAGAGACCCAGTACTTC.

The chain carries TRBV7-9 and TRBJ2-2, with 7 bases lining up with TRBD1. The germline V gene encodes CDR1 SEHNR and CDR2 FQNEAQ (reference sequence). V lost 7 bases and J lost 3; bases outside the gene matches: 17. The CDR3 consists of 18 residues. Here the CDR3 DNA reads TGTGCCAGCACCATAAAGGTTTTCCGGGACAGTGACACCGGGGAGCTGTTTTTT. Translation: CASTIKVFRDSDTGELFF.

This clonotype occurred a few times. The gene calls are TRBV12-3 or TRBV12-4 and TRBJ1-1, with D possibly matching TRBD1 (5 bases). Trimming cost V 0 bases and J 6 bases, with 11 bases left between them. The CDR3 is 14 residues long. In DNA, the CDR3 is TGTGCCAGCAGTTTAGCGTCCGTGGGGGCTGAAGCTTTCTTT. Translated, it gives CASSLASVGAEAFF.

This clonotype was found many times. This chain joins TRBV2 and TRBJ1-1; D gene uncertain. The CDR3 length is 13 residues. The V end was cut by 0 bases, the J end by 4 bases, with 6 bases between. The germline V gene encodes CDR1 SNHLY and CDR2 FYNNEI. Here the CDR3 DNA reads TGTGCCAGCAGTGAAGCGGAGGCCACTGAAGCTTTCTTT. Translated, it gives CASSEAEATEAFF. Variable domain in full (rest from reference TRBV2 and TRBJ1-1): EPEVTQTPSHQVTQMGQEVILRCVPISNHLYFYWYRQILGQKVEFLVSFYNNEISEKSEIFDDQFSVERPDGSNFTLKIRSTKLEDSAMYFCASSEAEATEAFFGQGTRLTVV.

CDR3 DNA: TGTGCCAGCAGCTTAGATCCGAGTATGAACACTGAAGCTTTCTTT. Amino acid sequence: CASSLDPSMNTEAFF. The chain has TRBV11-2 and TRBJ1-1; D not certain. The CDR3 extends over 15 amino acids. The germline V and J ends were trimmed by 0 bases and 0 bases, with 8 bases remaining between them. Looked up from germline, CDR1 is SGHAT and CDR2 is FQNNGV.

The chain has TRBV19 and TRBJ1-5; a possible D gene is TRBD1 (6 bases). Germline lookup yields CDR1 LNHDA and CDR2 SQIVND (reference sequence). Trimming removed 3 bases at V and 5 bases at J, with 14 bases between. The CDR3 spans 15 residues. The DNA for the CDR3 is TGTGCCAGTAGTATGGGACGGGACACCTATCAGCCCCAGCATTTT. This translates into CASSMGRDTYQPQHF.

The chain is built from TRBV19 and TRBJ1-5, with a weak D call TRBD1 (5 bases). CDR1 LNHDA and CDR2 SQIVND come from the germline V gene (reference sequence). With 3 bases removed from V and 4 bases from J, the gap between germline ends came to 7 bases. The CDR3 runs to 13 residues. The CDR3 protein is CASSMGVNQPQHF. The CDR3 DNA reads as TGTGCCAGTAGTATGGGGGTGAATCAGCCCCAGCATTTT. The full variable domain, completed using reference TRBV19 and TRBJ1-5, is DGGITQSPKYLFRKEGQNVTLSCEQNLNHDAMYWYRQDPGQGLRLIYYSQIVNDFQKGDIAEGYSVSREKKESFPLTVTSAQKNPTAFYLCASSMGVNQPQHFGDGTRLSIL.

In its sample, this clonotype was seen a few times. This rearrangement joins TRBV11-2 to TRBJ2-1; D tentatively fits TRBD1 or TRBD2 (5 bases each). The CDR3 spans 14 residues. Deletions cut 3 bases from V and 5 bases from J, with 11 bases between. Germline CDR1 is SGHAT and CDR2 is FQNNGV. CDR3 nucleotides: TGTGCCAGCAGCTTGACCGGGACGGACAATGAGCAGTTCTTC. Translated, it gives CASSLTGTDNEQFF.

This clonotype was seen ten or more times. J is TRBJ2-7 and V is TRBV20-1, with a weak D call TRBD1 (6 bases). In germline, CDR1 is DFQATT, CDR2 SNEGSKA (reference sequence). V lost 3 bases to trimming and J lost 4 bases, with 7 bases between them. The CDR3 has 11 residues. The CDR3 loop is CSASTGYEQYF. CDR3 sequence (DNA): TGCAGTGCTAGCACAGGGTACGAGCAGTACTTC.

The chain is built from TRBV27 and TRBJ1-5; D is perhaps TRBD1 (5 bases). There are 15 residues in the CDR3. V was pared by 6 bases and J by 1 base, with 13 bases between. Germline V lookup: CDR1 MNHEY, CDR2 SMNVEV (reference sequence). The CDR3 loop reads CASSSWGLSNQPQHF. In nucleotides, the CDR3 is TGTGCCAGCAGCTCTTGGGGCTTGAGCAATCAGCCCCAGCATTTT.

In this sample, this clonotype turned up a few times. This chain links TRBV6-1 with TRBJ2-5; D gene ambiguous. The CDR3 covers 14 residues. Per germline, CDR1 MNHNS and CDR2 SASEGT. The ends were cut back, 8 bases at V and 0 bases at J, with 13 bases in the middle. CDR3 sequence: CASHYGRNQETQYF. The CDR3 DNA reads as TGTGCCAGCCATTACGGCAGGAACCAAGAGACCCAGTACTTC.

Written as DNA, the CDR3 is TGTGCCAGCAGCGCCGGGACAGCCCGCTATGGCTACACCTTC. This gives the protein CASSAGTARYGYTF. V and J are TRBV5-6 and TRBJ1-2; 7 bases line up with TRBD1. Germline trimming cut 4 bases from V and 4 bases from J; bases unmatched to any gene: 7. The germline V gene has CDR1 SGHDT and CDR2 YYEEEE. The CDR3 loop spans 14 amino acids.

The genes are TRBV10-1 and TRBJ2-2, with D possibly matching TRBD1 (6 bases). Trimming left V 7 bases short and J 2 bases short, with 14 bases between. Germline values: CDR1 WNHNN, CDR2 SYGVQD (reference sequence). This CDR3 is built from 15 residues. The CDR3 DNA follows: TGCGCCAGCAACCCAGGGGCCCCCAACACCGGGGAGCTGTTTTTT. Amino acids: CASNPGAPNTGELFF.

A few counts support this clonotype. This sequence joins TRBV19 and TRBJ2-7, with TRBD2 matching over 8 bases. The CDR3 has 12 amino acids. Trimming at V came to 5 bases and at J to 12 bases, leaving 9 bases not matched to a gene. Looked up from germline, CDR1 is LNHDA and CDR2 is SQIVND (reference sequence). This CDR3 reads CASSALAGIAYF. The CDR3 nucleotides read TGTGCCAGTAGTGCGCTAGCGGGCATTGCGTACTTC.